This is a list of T cell receptor beta chains from one sample in a study of blood T cell repertoires in COVID-19. The data were produced by immunoSEQ multiplex PCR, yet TCRdb's version contains in-frame clones alone and is incomplete. The table records 320,000 or so clones, about 90% of them present only once. Sequencing was done on a sample of PBMCs or T cells enriched from blood (not recorded which). These receptors originate from a man aged 25 to 45 who had recovered from COVID-19. CDR3s include the opening cysteine and the closing phenylalanine or tryptophan. A D gene is named only where the DNA matches it firmly. Clone size appears in some rows only: once, few, many, or a class for an expanded clone.

cdr3_nt	cdr3_aa	v_call	j_call	clone_size	d_call
TGTGCCAGCAACACCGGGGGGGGCACCGGGGAGCTGTTTTTT	CASNTGGGTGELFF	TRBV2	TRBJ2-2	NA	TRBD2
TGTGCCAGTAGTATAACGCGGGGGAGGGCAGAGACCCAGTACTTC	CASSITRGRAETQYF	TRBV19	TRBJ2-5	once	TRBD2
TGCGCCAGCAGCCAGCCCGGACGCCGAATAGGGGGTAGAGAGACCCAGTACTTC	CASSQPGRRIGGRETQYF	TRBV4-1	TRBJ2-5	NA	NA
TGTGCCAGCAGCTTGCGTCAGGGTTCCTACTCTGGGGCCAACGTCCTGACTTTC	CASSLRQGSYSGANVLTF	TRBV5-4	TRBJ2-6	once	NA
TGTGCCAGCAGTTTAAGCCGACAGGGCGGAGGAAAACTGTTTTTT	CASSLSRQGGGKLFF	TRBV28	TRBJ1-4	NA	TRBD1
TGTGCCAGCAGCCCGAGACGGGGCGGGGGGCCCAGCACAGATACGCAGTATTTT	CASSPRRGGGPSTDTQYF	TRBV3-1/TRBV3-2	TRBJ2-3	NA	TRBD2
TGTGCCAGCAGTTCTACGGACAGGGTCAATAGCAATCAGCCCCAGCATTTT	CASSSTDRVNSNQPQHF	TRBV28	TRBJ1-5	NA	TRBD1
TGTGCCAGCAGCTTAGGGCGGGTGGGGAATTCACCCCTCCACTTT	CASSLGRVGNSPLHF	TRBV7-2	TRBJ1-6	NA	NA
TGTGCCAGCAGTGGGAGGCAGAATAGCAATCAGCCCCAGCATTTT	CASSGRQNSNQPQHF	TRBV2	TRBJ1-5	NA	NA
TGTGCCAGCAGCTTATTAGCGGGTACCTACGAGCAGTACTTC	CASSLLAGTYEQYF	TRBV7-9	TRBJ2-7	once	TRBD2
TGTGCCAGCAGTGTTACAGGGGATAACTATGGCTACACCTTC	CASSVTGDNYGYTF	TRBV25-1	TRBJ1-2	NA	TRBD1
TGTGCCAGCAGCTTAGCAGGGGGAAATGAAAAACTGTTTTTT	CASSLAGGNEKLFF	TRBV7-9	TRBJ1-4	NA	NA
TGTGCCAGCAGCGTAGGGATACAGGCGGAAGCTTTCTTT	CASSVGIQAEAFF	TRBV9	TRBJ1-1	NA	NA
TGCGCCAGCAGCCACCTACTAGCGGGGGGGCGATTTTCCGAGGAGCTGTTTTTT	CASSHLLAGGRFSEELFF	TRBV4-1	TRBJ2-2	NA	TRBD2
TGTGCCAGCAGCTTAGCCTTCAGGACAGGGAGGCAGTACTATGGCTACACCTTC	CASSLAFRTGRQYYGYTF	TRBV11-2	TRBJ1-2	NA	TRBD1
TGTGCCAGCAGTGAGACAGGGGGCTGGTATAATTCACCCCTCCACTTT	CASSETGGWYNSPLHF	TRBV6-1	TRBJ1-6	NA	TRBD1
TGCGCCAGCAGCCCCGGGACAGGGTCTCCTAACTATGGCTACACCTTC	CASSPGTGSPNYGYTF	TRBV5-1	TRBJ1-2	NA	TRBD1